These T cell receptor beta chains were read from a single sample in a study of blood T cell repertoires in COVID-19. This table comes from immunoSEQ multiplex PCR, and its TCRdb copy is limited to in-frame clones, with some not included. This sample has about 72,000 clones, with about 80% found just once. Sample: peripheral blood. These receptors were taken from a human donor in a cohort sampled during active COVID-19. Both conserved end residues are part of each CDR3. A D gene is named only where the DNA matches it firmly. Part of the rows lack a size; the others show once, few, many or a class for expanded clones.

16 . TRBJ1-6 . TRBV21-1 CASSKDRADRNSPLHF TGTGCCAGCAGCAAAGATCGAGCCGACAGAAATTCACCCCTCCACTTT
13 . TRBJ1-1 . TRBV19 CASSIRGGTEAFF TGTGCCAGTAGTATTCGAGGGGGCACTGAAGCTTTCTTT
14 . TRBJ1-5 . TRBV30 CAWSVGVVPTPQHF TGTGCCTGGAGTGTAGGAGTTGTTCCGACGCCCCAGCATTTT
14 . TRBJ2-7 TRBD1 TRBV5-1 CASSLDRGLHEQYF TGCGCCAGCAGCTTGGACAGGGGGCTACACGAGCAGTACTTC
12 . TRBJ2-2 . TRBV2 CASRYTGGELFF TGTGCCAGCAGATACACAGGCGGGGAGCTGTTTTTT
16 . TRBJ2-3 TRBD2 TRBV4-1 CASSRLAGVSTDTQYF TGCGCCAGCAGCCGGTTAGCGGGGGTGAGCACAGATACGCAGTATTTT
15 . TRBJ1-3 . TRBV6-5 CASSYGAGSGNTIYF TGTGCCAGCAGTTATGGAGCCGGCTCTGGAAACACCATATATTTT
16 once TRBJ2-2 . TRBV2 CASSEVRLTNTGELFF TGTGCCAGCAGTGAAGTTAGACTAACGAACACCGGGGAGCTGTTTTTT
13 . TRBJ2-7 . TRBV4-1 CASSQSLGGEQYF TGCGCCAGCAGCCAGTCGTTGGGGGGCGAGCAGTACTTC
10 few TRBJ2-7 . TRBV7-9 CASSLDSLYF TGTGCCAGCAGCCTCGACAGTCTGTACTTC
16 . TRBJ2-2 TRBD1 TRBV6-6 CASSSPDRGQTGELFF TGTGCCAGCAGTTCCCCCGACAGGGGGCAAACCGGGGAGCTGTTTTTT
14 few TRBJ1-5 . TRBV20-1 CSASVGGNNQPQHF TGCAGTGCTAGTGTGGGGGGGAATAATCAGCCCCAGCATTTT
14 . TRBJ1-2 . TRBV7-8 CASSLAGGGSSYTF TGTGCCAGCAGCTTAGCGGGGGGGGGCTCTAGCTACACCTTC
15 once TRBJ2-7 . TRBV7-2 CASSLVGGAGYEQYF TGTGCCAGCAGCTTAGTGGGGGGGGCCGGGTACGAGCAGTACTTC
14 . TRBJ2-5 TRBD1 TRBV6-5 CASRDRELQETQYF TGTGCCAGCAGGGACAGGGAACTCCAAGAGACCCAGTACTTC
15 few TRBJ2-7 TRBD2 TRBV27 CASSLTFGGVGEQYF TGTGCCAGCAGTTTGACATTCGGGGGGGTCGGCGAGCAGTACTTC
21 . TRBJ1-3 TRBD1 TRBV9 CASSVEFRGQGKQNSGNTIYF TGTGCCAGCAGCGTAGAGTTTAGGGGGCAGGGTAAGCAGAACTCTGGAAACACCATATATTTT
14 . TRBJ1-1 . TRBV6-1 CASSELRENTEAFF TGTGCCAGCAGTGAACTTCGGGAGAACACTGAAGCTTTCTTT
13 . TRBJ1-5 TRBD1 TRBV19 CASTQGAPKPQHF TGTGCCAGTACCCAGGGGGCCCCGAAGCCCCAGCATTTT
15 . TRBJ2-7 . TRBV5-1 CASRPGWASHYEQYF TGCGCCAGCCGCCCGGGGTGGGCGTCCCACTACGAGCAGTACTTC
13 . TRBJ1-2 TRBD1 TRBV5-3 CARRQGGAHGYTF TGTGCCAGAAGGCAAGGGGGCGCTCATGGCTACACCTTC
14 . TRBJ2-7 TRBD1 TRBV11-2 CASSGTTGSYEQYF TGTGCCAGCTCCGGGACGACAGGGTCGTACGAGCAGTACTTC
13 once TRBJ1-2 TRBD1 TRBV6-5 CASRMTGVDGYTF TGTGCCAGCAGGATGACAGGGGTGGATGGCTACACCTTC
16 . TRBJ2-2 . TRBV18 CASSPGTPPNTGELFF TGTGCCAGCTCTCCCGGGACTCCACCGAACACCGGGGAGCTGTTTTTT
13 . TRBJ2-5 . TRBV15 CATSRDTEETQYF TGTGCCACCAGCAGGGACACCGAAGAGACCCAGTACTTC
14 . TRBJ1-1 . TRBV5-4 CASSLGQGRAEAFF TGTGCCAGCAGCTTAGGGCAGGGGCGGGCTGAAGCTTTCTTT
18 . TRBJ2-6 TRBD1 TRBV11-2 CASSPRSGQGSGANVLTF TGTGCCAGCAGCCCTCGATCGGGACAGGGGTCTGGGGCCAACGTCCTGACTTTC
14 . TRBJ2-5 TRBD2 TRBV2 CASSAGTIKETQYF TGTGCCAGCAGTGCAGGGACTATCAAAGAGACCCAGTACTTC
13 . TRBJ1-6 . TRBV10-1 CASSPGERSPLHF TGCGCCAGCAGTCCGGGGGAGAGATCACCCCTCCACTTT
16 . TRBJ2-7 TRBD1 TRBV10-1 CASSSTSGTGINEQYF TGCGCCAGCAGTTCAACCTCCGGGACAGGGATCAACGAGCAGTACTTC
15 . TRBJ2-5 . TRBV11-2 CASNLRGALGETQYF TGTGCCAGCAACCTCCGGGGGGCGCTGGGGGAGACCCAGTACTTC
14 once TRBJ1-1 . TRBV11-1 CASSPQGYGTEAFF TGTGCCAGCAGCCCCCAGGGGTATGGGACTGAAGCTTTCTTT
17 . TRBJ2-7 TRBD2 TRBV24-1 CATSIDPGLVNSYEQYF TGTGCCACCAGTATCGATCCAGGACTAGTTAATTCCTACGAGCAGTACTTC
12 . TRBJ2-7 . TRBV5-4 CASSPARGEQYF TGTGCCAGCAGCCCCGCGCGTGGCGAGCAGTACTTC
14 . TRBJ2-1 . TRBV4-1 CASRHPVRRDEQFF TGCGCCAGCAGACACCCAGTTAGGAGGGATGAGCAGTTCTTC
14 few TRBJ1-2 . TRBV6-2/TRBV6-3 CASSYSGANYGYTF TGTGCCAGCAGTTACAGCGGGGCTAACTATGGCTACACCTTC
12 . TRBJ1-2 . TRBV30 CAWREAPLGYTF TGTGCCTGGCGCGAGGCCCCTCTAGGCTACACCTTC
12 . TRBJ1-1 . TRBV7-2 CASSSDLPGAFF TGTGCCAGCAGCTCGGACCTCCCGGGGGCTTTCTTT
13 once TRBJ2-7 . TRBV5-6 CASRDYRTYEQYF TGTGCCAGCAGGGACTATCGTACCTACGAGCAGTACTTC
16 . TRBJ1-2 . TRBV27 CASSPTPRVGNYGYTF TGTGCCAGCAGCCCTACCCCGCGGGTTGGAAACTATGGCTACACCTTC
16 . TRBJ1-5 . TRBV5-5 CASRLHVRYSNQPQHF TGTGCCAGCAGACTTCACGTGAGGTATAGCAATCAGCCCCAGCATTTT
14 . TRBJ2-1 TRBD2 TRBV4-1 CASNGGGGRGEQFF TGCGCCAGCAATGGCGGGGGGGGCCGGGGTGAGCAGTTCTTC
14 . TRBJ1-5 TRBD1 TRBV15 CATSRAGGNQPQHF TGTGCCACCAGCAGAGCAGGGGGGAATCAGCCCCAGCATTTT
13 . TRBJ2-7 . TRBV3-1/TRBV3-2 CASSDEGSYEQYF TGTGCCAGCAGCGACGAGGGTTCCTACGAGCAGTACTTC
15 once TRBJ2-7 . TRBV5-1 CASSLEGSHSYEQYF TGCGCCAGCAGCTTGGAGGGGTCCCACTCCTACGAGCAGTACTTC
13 . TRBJ2-6 . TRBV12-5 CASGPSGANVLTF TGTGCTAGTGGCCCCTCCGGGGCCAACGTCCTGACTTTC
15 . TRBJ2-2 . TRBV7-8 CASSLVRGNTGELFF TGTGCCAGCAGCTTAGTCAGGGGGAACACCGGGGAGCTGTTTTTT
15 once TRBJ2-5 TRBD2 TRBV5-1 CASSLWRGGLWTQYF TGCGCCAGCAGCTTGTGGCGGGGGGGCCTTTGGACCCAGTACTTC
16 . TRBJ1-1 TRBD1 TRBV4-2 CASSHPWGQRNTEAFF TGTGCCAGCAGCCACCCCTGGGGACAGAGGAACACTGAAGCTTTCTTT
17 . TRBJ2-6 . TRBV9 CASSVGDRGSGANVLTF TGTGCCAGCAGCGTAGGAGATAGGGGCTCTGGGGCCAACGTCCTGACTTTC
13 . TRBJ1-1 TRBD1 TRBV7-3 CASSLSRGTEAFF TGTGCCAGCAGCTTAAGCAGGGGGACTGAAGCTTTCTTT
18 few TRBJ1-2 . TRBV4-2 CASSPLLTAATINYGYTF TGTGCCAGCAGCCCCCTTTTGACCGCCGCGACTATCAACTATGGCTACACCTTC
15 once TRBJ2-7 TRBD2 TRBV18 CASSPQRGSPYEQYF TGTGCCAGCTCACCTCAGCGGGGGAGCCCCTACGAGCAGTACTTC
15 . TRBJ2-1 TRBD2 TRBV5-8 CASSLMSGAYNEQFF TGTGCCAGCAGCTTGATGAGCGGGGCCTACAATGAGCAGTTCTTC
15 . TRBJ2-2 . TRBV28 CASSSTRGRAGELFF TGTGCCAGCAGCTCCACGCGGGGGCGCGCCGGGGAGCTGTTTTTT
15 . TRBJ1-4 . TRBV11-2 CASSLGPQVNEKLFF TGTGCCAGCAGCTTAGGGCCGCAGGTTAATGAAAAACTGTTTTTT
14 . TRBJ2-7 TRBD2 TRBV5-1 CASSLMGGVNEQYF TGCGCCAGCAGCTTGATGGGAGGGGTAAACGAGCAGTACTTC
14 . TRBJ1-1 TRBD1 TRBV5-1 CASSPDRANTEAFF TGCGCCAGCAGCCCGGACAGGGCGAACACTGAAGCTTTCTTT
14 few TRBJ1-1 . TRBV5-1 CASSLGASRTEAFF TGCGCCAGCAGCTTGGGTGCCAGTCGAACTGAAGCTTTCTTT